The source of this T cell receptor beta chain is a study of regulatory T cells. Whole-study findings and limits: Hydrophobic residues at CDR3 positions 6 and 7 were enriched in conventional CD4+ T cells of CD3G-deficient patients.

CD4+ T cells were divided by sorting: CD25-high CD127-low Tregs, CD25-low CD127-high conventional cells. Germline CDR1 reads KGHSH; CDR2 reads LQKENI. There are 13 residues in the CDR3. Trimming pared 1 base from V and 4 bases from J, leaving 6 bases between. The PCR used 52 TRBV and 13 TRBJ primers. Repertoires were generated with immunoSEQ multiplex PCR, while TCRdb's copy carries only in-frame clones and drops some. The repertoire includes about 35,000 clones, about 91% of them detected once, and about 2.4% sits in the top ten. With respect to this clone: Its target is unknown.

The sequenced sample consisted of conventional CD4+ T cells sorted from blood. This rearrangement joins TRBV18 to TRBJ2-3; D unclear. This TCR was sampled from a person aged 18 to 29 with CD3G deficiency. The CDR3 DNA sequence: TGTGCCAGCTCACCACGGTCTCCAGATACGCAGTATTTT. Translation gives CASSPRSPDTQYF.